The rows below give T cell receptor beta chains drawn from one sample of a study of early T cells in non-severe SARS-CoV-2 infection. TCRdb passed the 5' RACE reads through MiXCR, listing each CDR3 protein once. The sample comprises 70,000 to 85,000 distinct CDR3 sequences, roughly an eighth of which are singletons, and about 2.6% rests with the top ten. The sample was whole blood. Every receptor here comes from an adult who was a healthcare worker with PCR-confirmed SARS-CoV-2 infection or an uninfected control (not recorded which). CDR3s include the opening cysteine and the closing phenylalanine or tryptophan. Fields, in order: clone size, D gene, V gene, J gene, CDR3 protein, CDR3 DNA. A D gene is named only where the DNA matches it firmly. Size is stated for part of the rows, as once, few or many counts, or as a class when the clone is expanded.

few	NA	TRBV7-9	TRBJ2-7	CASSGRDPRIYEQYF	TGTGCCAGCAGCGGTCGGGACCCGAGGATCTACGAGCAGTACTTC
NA	NA	TRBV21-1	TRBJ1-1	CASSKRGPSSEAFF	TGTGCCAGCAGCAAACGTGGCCCTTCGAGTGAAGCTTTCTTT
few	NA	TRBV19	TRBJ1-2	CASSIDAGDYGYTF	TGTGCCAGTAGTATCGATGCTGGGGACTATGGCTACACCTTC
few	TRBD1	TRBV12-5	TRBJ2-1	CASWGRGLVNEQFF	TGTGCTAGCTGGGGCAGGGGGCTGGTCAATGAGCAGTTCTTC
NA	NA	TRBV5-4	TRBJ2-7	CASSLRQPPYEQYF	TGTGCCAGCAGCTTGAGGCAACCCCCCTACGAGCAGTACTTC
many	NA	TRBV3-1	TRBJ1-5	CASSQREYGYGDNQPQHF	TGTGCCAGCAGCCAACGTGAATATGGATATGGGGACAATCAGCCCCAGCATTTT
NA	NA	TRBV5-1	TRBJ2-4	CASSFVFADIQYF	TGCGCCAGCAGCTTCGTTTTTGCGGACATTCAGTACTTC
many	NA	TRBV19	TRBJ1-4	CASSTGAEKLFF	TGTGCCAGTAGCACAGGTGCGGAAAAACTGTTTTTT
many	NA	TRBV2	TRBJ2-3	CASSALGSAKDTQYF	TGTGCCAGCAGTGCTCTCGGGAGTGCAAAAGATACGCAGTATTTT
many	TRBD1	TRBV24-1	TRBJ2-7	CATSDRTGNDEQYF	TGTGCCACCAGTGACCGGACAGGGAACGACGAGCAGTACTTC
many	NA	TRBV18	TRBJ2-4	CASSPRSGVAKNIQYF	TGTGCCAGCTCACCACGGTCTGGGGTAGCCAAAAACATTCAGTACTTC
few	NA	TRBV2	TRBJ2-7	CASRTTSDEQYF	TGTGCCAGTCGGACTACCTCCGACGAGCAGTACTTC
NA	TRBD1	TRBV6-5	TRBJ2-1	CASRSGGTGYNEQFF	TGTGCCAGCAGGTCCGGCGGGACAGGATACAATGAGCAGTTCTTC
few	TRBD2	TRBV19	TRBJ2-4	CASSIGGNSGVAGGIQYF	TGTGCCAGTAGTATAGGAGGGAACAGTGGGGTAGCGGGAGGCATTCAGTACTTC
many	NA	TRBV12-3/TRBV12-4	TRBJ2-3	CASSFRASTDTQYF	TGTGCCAGCAGTTTTCGGGCTAGCACAGATACGCAGTATTTT